The 26 T cell receptor beta chains listed next were all sequenced from one sample in a study of Tregs in tolerant kidney transplant recipients (dated by TCRdb to between 2018 and 2020). The time point label on this specimen signifies: blood sample drawn before combined kidney and bone marrow transplant. Library generation was performed with the immunoSEQ multiplex PCR assay. TCRdb limited this immuneACCESS table to in-frame rearrangements with V and J called. A share of clones is missing; checked studies link under half to unresolved V genes, and the rest is unexplained. The sample table on file contains about 30,000 clones. The leading ten clones occupy about 15% of the sample. The material sequenced was CD8+ T cells from blood, taken before the transplant. These receptors were obtained from a human donor who received a combined kidney and bone marrow transplant.

Of note for this clone: The read ends 3 residues shy of where the CDR3 ends; the end is completed using the germline J gene. The V and J genes are TRBV19 and TRBJ2-3, with a weak D call TRBD2 (5 bases). The CDR3 runs to 15 residues. V was pared by 3 bases and J by 4 bases, with 14 bases between. CDR1 is LNHDA and CDR2 is SQIVND in the germline V gene (reference sequence). Partial CDR3 DNA: TGTGCCAGTAGTATTGCCCCCCTAGCTTCAGATACG. Its protein product is CASSIAPLASDT. The full CDR3 protein reads CASSIAPLASDTQYF.

The CDR3 protein is CASSLATSWDTQYF. CDR3 DNA, as far as it was read: TGTGCCAGCAGCTTAGCGACAAGCTGGGATACG. The chain employs TRBV7-6 and TRBJ2-3; D is unresolved. The read ends 3 residues shy of where the CDR3 ends; the end is completed using the germline J gene. V lost 0 bases, J lost 6 bases, and 10 bases lay in between. CDR1 SGHVS and CDR2 FNYEAQ come from the germline V gene. The CDR3 loop spans 14 amino acids. The entire variable domain, with the rest obtained from reference TRBV7-6 and TRBJ2-3, is as follows: GAGVSQSPRYKVTKRGQDVALRCDPISGHVSLYWYRQALGQGPEFLTYFNYEAQQDKSGLPNDRFSAERPEGSISTLTIQRTEQRDSAMYRCASSLATSWDTQYFGPGTRLTVL.

Details on this clone: Read sequence stops 3 residues before the CDR3 end, and the germline J gene provides the missing end. This rearrangement joins TRBV5-4 to TRBJ1-2, with D perhaps TRBD1 (6 bases). V dropped 5 bases and J dropped 3 bases, with 14 bases sitting between them. The germline V gene encodes CDR1 SGHNT and CDR2 YYREEE (reference sequence). This CDR3 has 14 residues. The CDR3 protein is CASRSGQLDYGYTF. Incomplete CDR3 DNA: TGTGCCAGCAGATCAGGACAGTTAGACTATGGC. Full variable domain (outside the CDR3, taken from reference TRBV5-4 and TRBJ1-2): ETGVTQSPTHLIKTRGQQVTLRCSSQSGHNTVSWYQQALGQGPQFIFQYYREEENGRGNFPPRFSGLQFPNYSSELNVNALELDDSALYLCASRSGQLDYGYTFGSGTRLTVV.

Concerning this clone: Sequencing ends 3 residues short of the CDR3 end; the germline J gene provides the rest. The chain employs TRBV19 and TRBJ1-2; a weak D match, TRBD1 (6 bases). V shed 3 bases and J shed 3 bases, with 11 bases lying between them. The length of the CDR3 is 14 residues. The germline V gene has CDR1 LNHDA and CDR2 SQIVND (reference sequence). CDR3 DNA (partial): TGTGCCAGTAGTATTGGCCCAGGGGACTATGGC. This encodes CASSIGPGDYG. The whole CDR3 sequence is CASSIGPGDYGYTF.

Comments on this clone: The read is 3 residues too short to cover the CDR3 end, so that end is filled in from the germline J gene. V usage is TRBV20-1 and J usage is TRBJ2-7; 10 nucleotides align to TRBD2. Germline values: CDR1 DFQATT, CDR2 SNEGSKA (reference sequence). Losses at the gene ends were 5 bases for V and 2 bases for J; bases not matched to a gene: 6. This CDR3 spans 14 amino acids. The CDR3 reads CSAPLAGIPYEQYF. Incomplete CDR3 DNA: TGCAGTGCTCCACTAGCGGGGATCCCCTACGAG.

Note on this clone: The read ends 3 residues early relative to the CDR3; the germline J gene fills the gap. The chain is built from TRBV5-1 and TRBJ2-1; D perhaps matches TRBD2 (6 bases). V lost 0 bases and J lost 0, with 19 bases in between. CDR3 size: 19 residues. Germline V CDR1 and CDR2: SGHRS, YFSETQ. The CDR3: CASSLGNPGLGFSYNEQFF. The CDR3 DNA, read in part, is TGCGCCAGCAGCTTGGGAAATCCGGGACTGGGGTTCTCCTACAATGAG.

Worth noting for this clone: The missing CDR3 end, 3 residues past where the read stops, is filled in from the germline J gene. The chain couples TRBV7-9 to TRBJ2-1, with D maybe TRBD2 (6 bases). Germline V gene lookup returns CDR1 SEHNR and CDR2 FQNEAQ (reference sequence). The V gene lost 3 bases and the J gene lost 5 bases, with 14 bases spanning the gap. CDR3 length: 15 amino acids. The CDR3 DNA, read in part, is TGTGCCAGCAGCTTCATGGAGGGTGGCGACAATGAG. It specifies CASSFMEGGDNE. The CDR3, in full, reads CASSFMEGGDNEQFF.

In the case of this clone: One end of the junction is discordant with germline, which a read error may explain. The CDR3 goes on 3 residues after the read ends, and that part is filled in from the germline J gene. The chain recombines TRBV4-2 with TRBJ2-1; TRBD1 might be the D (7 bases). The CDR3 consists of 15 residues. Germline V gene sequence: CDR1 LGHNA, CDR2 YNFKEQ. CDR3 bases read: TGCGCCAGCAGCCCCAGGGCAGGGGGGAGGAATGAG. This sequence encodes CASSPRAGGRNE. The complete CDR3 protein is CASSPRAGGRNEQFF.

As to this clone: The read gets to within 3 residues of the CDR3 end, and the germline J gene fills in the rest. The genes are TRBV5-1 and TRBJ2-7, with 8 nucleotides matching TRBD2. Germline V gene data show CDR1 as SGHRS and CDR2 as YFSETQ. The CDR3 spans 15 residues. V shed 0 bases, J shed 2 bases, and the junction held 4 bases outside the gene matches. CDR3 loop: CASSLAAGGPYEQYF. The covered CDR3 bases are TGCGCCAGCAGCTTGGCCGCGGGAGGACCCTACGAG.

Worth noting for this clone: The CDR3 is cut off 3 residues early in the read; its end comes from the germline J gene. V and J are TRBV4-1 and TRBJ1-5; no clear D gene. The CDR3 is made up of 13 amino acids. Germline CDR1 is MGHRA and CDR2 is YSYEKL. V dropped 4 bases and J dropped 6 bases, with 10 bases sitting between them. CDR3 residues: CASSPYDFQPQHF. The covered CDR3 bases are TGCGCCAGCAGCCCCTATGATTTTCAGCCC.

A word on this clone: The read ends 3 residues before the CDR3 terminus; that terminus is restored from the germline J gene. The chain recombines TRBV20-1 with TRBJ2-7; D might be TRBD1 (5 bases). In germline, CDR1 is DFQATT, CDR2 SNEGSKA (reference sequence). CDR3 length: 13 residues. Trimming stripped 2 bases from V and 2 bases from J, with 10 bases between. The DNA read from the CDR3 is TGCAGTGCTAGATTACAGGCCACCTACGAG. Its protein product is CSARLQATYE. The entire CDR3 is CSARLQATYEQYF.

Regarding this clone: The CDR3 end lies 3 residues beyond the end of the read and is filled in from the germline J gene. This chain uses TRBV20-1 with TRBJ2-6; 9 positions agree with TRBD2. The V segment lost 0 bases and the J segment 4 bases; nucleotides outside the gene matches: 13. This CDR3 has 19 residues. Germline V gene lookup returns CDR1 DFQATT and CDR2 SNEGSKA (reference sequence). CDR3 region: CSARDNSDAGGYGANVLTF. CDR3 DNA (partial): TGCAGTGCTAGAGATAATTCGGATGCGGGAGGGTACGGGGCCAACGTC.

Points on this clone: The read terminates 3 residues before the CDR3 end, so the remaining end is supplied by the germline J gene. This chain joins TRBV7-3 and TRBJ2-3, with 8 positions matching TRBD1. CDR3 length equals 15 residues. J gave up 3 bases and V 5 bases, and 7 bases lay outside the gene matches. Germline V gene lookup returns CDR1 SGHTA and CDR2 FQGTGA. The CDR3 region is CASSQRDRRTDTQYF. CDR3 DNA, as far as it was read: TGTGCCAGCAGCCAGAGGGACAGGAGGACAGATACG.

A remark on this clone: The sequence runs out 3 residues before the end of the CDR3; the remainder is reconstructed from the germline J gene. The chain links TRBV4-1 to TRBJ1-5; D perhaps matches TRBD1 (5 bases). The CDR3 length is 15 residues. Germline-derived CDR1 and CDR2 are MGHRA and YSYEKL. The V gene lost 3 bases and the J gene lost 0 bases, with 9 bases spanning the gap. CDR3 DNA (partial): TGCGCCAGCAGCCAGGTTCAGGGTAGCAATCAGCCC. Translation: CASSQVQGSNQP. The whole CDR3 protein reads CASSQVQGSNQPQHF.

Note on this clone: The sequenced fragment ends 3 residues before the CDR3 boundary, so the rest is inferred from the germline J gene. This rearrangement joins TRBV20-1 to TRBJ2-4; 12 nucleotides line up with TRBD2. The germline CDR1 and CDR2 sequences are DFQATT and SNEGSKA (reference sequence). CDR3 size: 17 residues. V was clipped by 0 bases and J by 5 bases; unmatched bases: 8. The CDR3 bases that were read are TGCAGTGCTAGAGAGGGCCTAGCGGGAGGGTTCCAAAACATT. Amino acids: CSAREGLAGGFQNI. Given in full, the CDR3 is CSAREGLAGGFQNIQYF.

Details on this clone: Sequencing ends 3 residues short of the CDR3 end; the germline J gene provides the rest. This chain joins TRBV6-2 or TRBV6-3 and TRBJ2-2, with D possibly matching TRBD1 (6 bases). The CDR3 loop spans 13 amino acids. CDR1 is MNHEY, CDR2 SVGEGT, per germline. V was cut by 6 bases and J by 10 bases, with 15 bases left in between. The covered CDR3 bases are TGTGCCAGCAGAAAAACAGGGCCCGAGGAG. It specifies CASRKTGPEE. The entire CDR3 protein is CASRKTGPEELFF.

As to this clone: The CDR3 goes on 3 residues after the read ends, and that part is filled in from the germline J gene. The rearrangement links TRBV7-3 to TRBJ2-3; TRBD2 matches at 13 bases. From germline, CDR1 is SGHTA and CDR2 FQGTGA. Trimming took 4 bases from V and 4 from J; bases not matched to a gene: 8. This CDR3 comprises 17 residues. Partial CDR3 DNA: TGTGCCAGCAGCTCAATTGGACTAGCGGGAGCCCCAGATACG. It codes for CASSSIGLAGAPDT. The whole CDR3 region reads CASSSIGLAGAPDTQYF. The whole variable domain, remainder taken from reference TRBV7-3 and TRBJ2-3, is GAGVSQTPSNKVTEKGKYVELRCDPISGHTALYWYRQSLGQGPEFLIYFQGTGAADDSGLPNDRFFAVRPEGSVSTLKIQRTERGDSAVYLCASSSIGLAGAPDTQYFGPGTRLTVL.

Partial CDR3 DNA: TGTGCCAGCAGCTTAGACAGCTTTAATGAAAAA. Translation: CASSLDSFNEK. The whole CDR3 sequence is CASSLDSFNEKLFF. The rearrangement joins TRBV7-9 to TRBJ1-4; D ambiguous. The read falls 3 residues short of the CDR3 end, and the missing part is taken from the germline J gene. With 1 base removed from V and 4 bases from J, the gap between germline ends came to 7 bases. The germline V gene has CDR1 SEHNR and CDR2 FQNEAQ (reference sequence). The CDR3 consists of 14 residues.

Comment on this clone: The CDR3 goes on 3 residues after the read ends, and that part is filled in from the germline J gene. The V call is TRBV5-1, the J call TRBJ2-1; D is possibly TRBD2 (5 bases). V lost 4 bases, J lost 7 bases, and 12 bases lay in between. The CDR3 covers 13 residues. Germline V gives CDR1 SGHRS, CDR2 YFSETQ. CDR3 residues: CASSPRGLNEQFF. Incomplete CDR3 DNA: TGCGCCAGCAGCCCTCGGGGATTGAATGAG.

With regard to this clone: The CDR3 end is not reached by the read, which stops 3 residues before it; the germline J gene fills it in. J is TRBJ2-1 and V is TRBV19, with 7 bases matching TRBD2. The CDR3 loop spans 14 amino acids. Trimming at V came to 3 bases and at J to 7 bases, leaving 6 bases not matched to a gene. Germline V gene lookup returns CDR1 LNHDA and CDR2 SQIVND (reference sequence). CDR3 region: CASSISGLVNEQFF. The part of the CDR3 DNA that was read is TGTGCCAGTAGTATTTCCGGACTAGTGAATGAG.

Concerning this clone: The read ends 3 residues early relative to the CDR3; the germline J gene fills the gap. This chain joins TRBV5-6 and TRBJ2-1; no definite D call. CDR1 is SGHDT and CDR2 is YYEEEE in the germline V gene. This CDR3 is 13 amino acids long. Trimming stripped 2 bases from V and 9 bases from J, with 12 bases between. CDR3: CASSFRSGFEQFF. Incomplete CDR3 DNA: TGTGCCAGCAGCTTCCGGTCGGGTTTTGAG.

Details on this clone: The read is 3 residues too short to cover the CDR3 end, so that end is filled in from the germline J gene. V and J are TRBV19 and TRBJ1-5; 10 bases are a match to TRBD1. There are 14 residues in the CDR3. Looked up from germline, CDR1 is LNHDA and CDR2 is SQIVND (reference sequence). The J segment lost 4 bases and the V segment lost 7 bases, leaving 4 bases of the junction unmatched. The sequenced part of the CDR3 DNA is TGTGCCAGTAAGGGACAGGGGACGAATCAGCCC. Amino acids: CASKGQGTNQP. Given in full, the CDR3 is CASKGQGTNQPQHF.

About this clone itself: The read finishes 3 residues shy of the CDR3 end, and the germline J gene is used to complete it. This sequence joins TRBV7-9 and TRBJ2-1; tentative D call: TRBD2 (7 bases). There are 14 residues in the CDR3. Between the trimmed V and J ends, which lost 5 bases and 7 bases, there was a span of 15 bases. In germline, CDR1 is SEHNR, CDR2 FQNEAQ (reference sequence). The CDR3 sequence is CASSPTGGHNEQFF. CDR3 bases read: TGTGCCAGCAGCCCAACGGGGGGCCATAATGAG.

Partial CDR3 DNA: TGTGCCAGCAGCCCCTCTTTAGGCAATCAGCCC. This gives the protein CASSPSLGNQP. The whole CDR3 is CASSPSLGNQPQHF. The V and J genes are TRBV7-9 and TRBJ1-5; no clear D. The read ends 3 residues shy of where the CDR3 ends; the end is completed using the germline J gene. There are 14 residues in the CDR3. CDR1 is SEHNR and CDR2 is FQNEAQ in the germline V gene (reference sequence). Deletions cut 5 bases from V and 2 bases from J, with 10 bases between.

The CDR3 spells CASSVYRVPNYGYTF. The DNA read from the CDR3 is TGTGCCAGCAGTGTATACAGGGTCCCTAACTATGGC. The chain recombines TRBV6-1 with TRBJ1-2; the D gene is possibly TRBD1 (6 bases). Coverage ceases 3 residues before the CDR3 finishes, and the germline J gene fills in the end. The CDR3 extends over 15 amino acids. The germline gives CDR1 MNHNS, CDR2 SASEGT. The germline V and J ends were trimmed by 4 bases and 0 bases, with 12 bases remaining between them.

Points on this clone: The read is 3 residues too short to cover the CDR3 end, so that end is filled in from the germline J gene. The rearrangement joins TRBV5-1 to TRBJ2-3, with 9 bases lining up with TRBD2. Germline loops: CDR1 SGHRS, CDR2 YFSETQ. CDR3 length: 15 amino acids. Trimming took 2 bases from V and 0 from J; bases not matched to a gene: 1. CDR3 sequence reads: CASSFLAGSTDTQYF. The CDR3 DNA, read in part, is TGCGCCAGCAGCTTCCTAGCGGGAAGCACAGATACG.